One sample yielded the 25 T cell receptor beta chains listed below, sequenced in a study of regulatory T cells in long-lasting Graves disease. Combining iRepertoire HTBI primers with Arm-PCR of CDR3 regions, the authors built TCR beta libraries. TCRdb re-called the multiplex PCR reads with MiXCR, one entry per CDR3 protein. This table holds under 250,000 distinct CDR3 sequences, 20% found once. Specified time point: newly diagnosed GD, antithyroid drugs for less than 3 months. Preparation of the TCR library used RNA extracted from PBMCs. The sample consisted of peripheral blood mononuclear cells (PBMCs), taken at new diagnosis, from a patient treated with antithyroid drugs. These receptor sequences come from a female donor with Graves disease.

For this clonotype: A single base separates this from a much larger clone, so it may be a read error. The rearrangement joins TRBV7-8 to TRBJ2-1, with D tentatively TRBD1 or TRBD2 (7 bases each). The germline V gene encodes CDR1 SGHVS and CDR2 FQNEAQ. The length of the CDR3 is 19 residues. CDR3 sequence (DNA): TGTGCCAGCGGCTTAGAGGGGGCGCGGGGGAGAAGGTCCTACAATGAGCAGTTCTTC. Translated: CASGLEGARGRRSYNEQFF.

The chain is built from TRBV7-2 and TRBJ2-7; TRBD2 matches at 13 bases. Germline CDR1 is SGHTA and CDR2 is FQGNSA. The CDR3 totals 17 residues. V lost 5 bases, J lost 4 bases, and 11 bases stayed unmatched. Here the CDR3 reads CASSPPGLAGSAYEQYF. The DNA of the CDR3 is TGTGCCAGCAGCCCACCGGGACTAGCGGGATCGGCATACGAGCAGTACTTC. The whole variable domain, remainder taken from reference TRBV7-2 and TRBJ2-7, is GAGVSQSPSNKVTEKGKDVELRCDPISGHTALYWYRQSLGQGLEFLIYFQGNSAPDKSGLPSDRFSAERTGGSVSTLTIQRTQQEDSAVYLCASSPPGLAGSAYEQYFGPGTRLTVT.

This clonotype was seen many times. The chain has TRBV29-1 and TRBJ2-2, with 15 bases aligning to TRBD2. V trimming: 7 bases; J trimming: 7 bases; junction bases outside the gene matches: 10. Germline V gene sequence: CDR1 SQVTM, CDR2 ANQGSEA. This CDR3 region has 16 residues. The CDR3 coding sequence is TGCAGCGCCCGGACTAGCGGGGGGGCGCGTAGCGGGGAGCTGTTTTTT. Protein sequence: CSARTSGGARSGELFF.

This clonotype has a count of ten or more. The genes are TRBV2 and TRBJ2-3, with TRBD2 identical over 7 bases. J was trimmed by 3 bases and V by 4 bases; bases with no gene match: 1. This CDR3 spans 13 amino acids. The V gene's germline CDR1 is SNHLY and CDR2 FYNNEI. CDR3 sequence reads: CASSASGTDTQYF. CDR3 DNA sequence: TGTGCCAGCAGTGCTAGCGGAACAGATACGCAGTATTTT.

In this sample, this clonotype turned up many times. The chain has TRBV28 and TRBJ2-5; no reliable D call. Germline assignment: CDR1 MDHEN and CDR2 SYDVKM. The ends were cut back, 6 bases at V and 5 bases at J, with 13 bases in the middle. There are 13 residues in the CDR3. CDR3 nucleotide sequence: TGTGCCAGCAGCACCGGAGCCTCGGAGACCCAGTACTTC. This encodes CASSTGASETQYF.

This clonotype has at least ten counts. The V and J genes are TRBV12-3 or TRBV12-4 and TRBJ1-1; D might be TRBD1 (5 bases). V gave up 6 bases and J gave up 11 bases, with 13 bases separating them. This CDR3 region has 11 residues. As DNA, the CDR3 is TGTGCCAGCAGGACCCGGGGGGAGGCTTTCTTT. Its translation is CASRTRGEAFF.

The chain recombines TRBV2 with TRBJ2-2; 7 nucleotides agree with TRBD2. CDR1 SNHLY and CDR2 FYNNEI come from the germline V gene. The V and J ends lost 7 bases and 5 bases, in that order; junction bases with no gene match: 7. The CDR3 covers 14 residues. CDR3 amino acids: CASIGASGTGELFF. The CDR3 DNA reads as TGTGCCAGCATTGGTGCTAGCGGAACCGGGGAGCTGTTTTTT. Based on the CDR3 plus reference TRBV2 and TRBJ2-2, the full variable domain is EPEVTQTPSHQVTQMGQEVILRCVPISNHLYFYWYRQILGQKVEFLVSFYNNEISEKSEIFDDQFSVERPDGSNFTLKIRSTKLEDSAMYFCASIGASGTGELFFGEGSRLTVL.

The chain uses TRBV19 and TRBJ1-4; D is ambiguous. CDR1 LNHDA and CDR2 SQIVND come from the germline V gene (reference sequence). V was clipped by 0 bases and J by 5 bases, with 7 bases between them. The CDR3 spans 14 residues. For the CDR3, the DNA is TGTGCCAGTAGTATAGAGATACGGAATGAAAAACTGTTTTTT. This encodes CASSIEIRNEKLFF. Supplemented by reference TRBV19 and TRBJ1-4, the full variable domain reads DGGITQSPKYLFRKEGQNVTLSCEQNLNHDAMYWYRQDPGQGLRLIYYSQIVNDFQKGDIAEGYSVSREKKESFPLTVTSAQKNPTAFYLCASSIEIRNEKLFFGSGTQLSVL.

This clonotype has ten or more counts. V gene TRBV7-2 combines with J gene TRBJ2-7; perhaps TRBD2 as D (5 bases). Trimming pared 5 bases from V and 7 bases from J, leaving 15 bases between. Germline CDR1 and CDR2: SGHTA and FQGNSA. The CDR3 contains 13 residues. CDR3 protein: CASSLDWSGEQYF. CDR3 sequence (DNA): TGTGCCAGCAGCCTGGACTGGTCGGGTGAGCAGTACTTC.

The chain is built from TRBV6-5 and TRBJ1-2; weak D call: TRBD1 (6 bases). The germline V gene has CDR1 MNHEY and CDR2 SVGAGI. The CDR3 is 15 amino acids. V shed 6 bases and J shed 0 bases, with 14 bases lying between them. The CDR3 DNA sequence: TGTGCCAGCAGATCCTCGGGACACTCTAACTATGGCTACACCTTC. It specifies CASRSSGHSNYGYTF.

A word on this clonotype: A read error is likely here: a far larger clone is one base away. The chain employs TRBV11-2 and TRBJ2-4; 8 bases align to TRBD2. After removal of 4 bases from V and 13 bases from J, the junction contained 24 bases not matched to a gene. The CDR3 covers 18 residues. Germline lookup yields CDR1 SGHAT and CDR2 FQNNGV. CDR3 protein: CASSSRGGRWEGRNEQYF. The CDR3, as DNA: TGTGCCAGCAGCTCCCGGGGGGGCAGGTGGGAAGGCCGCAATGAGCAGTACTTC.

This clonotype has more than one count but fewer than ten. The rearrangement joins TRBV29-1 to TRBJ2-5; a weak D match, TRBD1 (5 bases). The CDR3 has 12 amino acids. The germline V and J ends were trimmed by 7 bases and 2 bases, with 11 bases remaining between them. Germline CDR1 and CDR2: SQVTM and ANQGSEA. Written as DNA, the CDR3 is TGCAGCGCACAGGAAATTCAAGAGACCCAGTACTTC. It is translated as CSAQEIQETQYF.

This chain connects TRBV7-9 to TRBJ2-1; 10 positions agree with TRBD1. Losses at the gene ends were 6 bases for V and 10 bases for J; bases not matched to a gene: 3. The germline V gene has CDR1 SEHNR and CDR2 FQNEAQ (reference sequence). The CDR3 totals 12 residues. In nucleotides, the CDR3 is TGTGCCAGCAGACAGACAGGGGGCGAGCAGTTCTTC. It is translated as CASRQTGGEQFF.

This clonotype was seen at least ten times. The V and J genes are TRBV28 and TRBJ1-1, with D perhaps matching TRBD1 (6 bases). This CDR3 region has 15 residues. Germline V gene lookup returns CDR1 MDHEN and CDR2 SYDVKM. V lost 5 bases and J 2 bases, leaving 15 bases between the germline ends. CDR3: CASSPHGGFNTEAFF. The CDR3 DNA follows: TGTGCCAGCAGTCCCCACGGGGGCTTTAACACTGAAGCTTTCTTT.

This clonotype was counted ten times or more. The chain has TRBV4-1 and TRBJ2-1; 9 nucleotides align to TRBD2. Germline trimming cut 0 bases from V and 0 bases from J; bases unmatched to any gene: 3. The CDR3 extends over 17 amino acids. Germline V gene data show CDR1 as MGHRA and CDR2 as YSYEKL. CDR3 nucleotides: TGCGCCAGCAGCCAAGAGAGCGGGAGGATCTCCTACAATGAGCAGTTCTTC. This codes for CASSQESGRISYNEQFF.

Details on this clonotype: One base separates it from a far larger clone, so it is likely a read error. The V call is TRBV6-5, the J call TRBJ2-3; TRBD1 matches 7 bases. Germline CDR1 MNHEY, CDR2 SVGAGI. This CDR3 has 16 amino acids. The DNA for the CDR3 is TGTGCCAGCAGTTACTCAACAGGGGCCTACACAGATACGCAGTGTTTT. This gives the protein CASSYSTGAYTDTQCF.

This clonotype was observed many times. The rearrangement uses TRBV19 and TRBJ2-7; D is perhaps TRBD2 (5 bases). Deletions cut 9 bases from V and 6 bases from J, with 24 bases between. The CDR3 covers 15 residues. Germline CDR1 LNHDA, CDR2 SQIVND (reference sequence). This chain's CDR3 is CARFFGDSSSGEQYF. CDR3 DNA sequence: TGTGCCAGATTTTTCGGGGATAGCAGTTCAGGCGAGCAGTACTTC.

This clonotype was seen only a few times. V is TRBV4-3 and J is TRBJ2-3; 7 nucleotides match TRBD1. Per germline, CDR1 LGHNA and CDR2 YSLEER. This CDR3 region has 18 residues. V lost 4 bases and J lost 2; bases outside the gene matches: 15. DNA for the CDR3: TGCGCCAGCAGCCCAGGACCGGGACAGCGTTCCGACACAGATACGCAGTATTTT. Encoded protein: CASSPGPGQRSDTDTQYF.

The sample holds many counts of this clonotype. The chain has TRBV20-1 and TRBJ2-5; 9 positions match TRBD1. Trimming took 5 bases from V and 8 from J; bases not matched to a gene: 15. Germline CDR1 reads DFQATT; CDR2 reads SNEGSKA (reference sequence). The CDR3 has 15 amino acids. The CDR3 is CSAAAIPGQGQTQYF. The CDR3, as DNA: TGCAGTGCTGCCGCGATTCCGGGACAGGGTCAAACCCAGTACTTC.

This clonotype was found many times. CDR3 region: CASSLVSGRQETQYF. The CDR3 DNA sequence: TGTGCCAGCAGCTTGGTATCCGGACGACAAGAGACCCAGTACTTC. The chain joins TRBV5-4 to TRBJ2-5; D not resolved. This CDR3 has 15 amino acids. Germline V lookup: CDR1 SGHNT, CDR2 YYREEE (reference sequence). V gave up 0 bases and J gave up 2 bases, with 11 bases separating them.

The rearrangement links TRBV4-3 to TRBJ2-3; a weak D match, TRBD2 (5 bases). V lost 4 bases and J 2 bases, leaving 10 bases between the germline ends. Germline loops: CDR1 LGHNA, CDR2 YSLEER. The CDR3 runs 14 residues. CDR3 bases: TGCGCCAGCAGCCCCCGGGAATTCACAGATACGCAGTATTTT. Amino acid sequence: CASSPREFTDTQYF.

Regarding this clonotype: A much more abundant neighbour one base away suggests this may be a read error. The chain has TRBV11-2 and TRBJ2-1, with D possibly TRBD2 on 5 matching bases. The V end was cut by 11 bases, the J end by 6 bases, with 11 bases between. CDR3 length: 11 residues. The germline CDR1 and CDR2 sequences are SGHAT and FQNNGV. In DNA form, the CDR3 reads TGTGCCGGAGGAGGAGGCAATGAGCAGTTCTTC. Translation gives CAGGGGNEQFF.

This clonotype has ten or more counts. The rearrangement links TRBV20-1 to TRBJ2-7; either TRBD1 or TRBD2 may fit D (5 bases each). This CDR3 region has 14 residues. Germline V gives CDR1 DFQATT, CDR2 SNEGSKA (reference sequence). Trimming removed 1 base at V and 3 bases at J, with 13 bases between. This CDR3 reads CSARVVRGGYEQYF. Written as DNA, the CDR3 is TGCAGTGCTAGAGTGGTCCGGGGCGGCTACGAGCAGTACTTC.

This chain joins TRBV12-3 or TRBV12-4 and TRBJ2-1; possibly TRBD1 for D (6 bases). The CDR3 extends over 13 amino acids. V dropped 3 bases and J dropped 10 bases, with 13 bases sitting between them. The CDR3 protein is CASSFSGAGEQFF. CDR3 nucleotides: TGTGCCAGCAGTTTTTCAGGGGCCGGCGAGCAGTTCTTC.

This clonotype appeared many times. Mismatch with germline at one junction end may stem from a read error. The chain links TRBV20-1 to TRBJ2-5, with no clear D. The germline V gene encodes CDR1 DFQATT and CDR2 SNEGSKA (reference sequence). The CDR3 covers 13 residues. The DNA of the CDR3 is TGCAGTGCCAGAGACGGGCACCAAGAGACCCAGTACTTC. Protein: CSARDGHQETQYF.